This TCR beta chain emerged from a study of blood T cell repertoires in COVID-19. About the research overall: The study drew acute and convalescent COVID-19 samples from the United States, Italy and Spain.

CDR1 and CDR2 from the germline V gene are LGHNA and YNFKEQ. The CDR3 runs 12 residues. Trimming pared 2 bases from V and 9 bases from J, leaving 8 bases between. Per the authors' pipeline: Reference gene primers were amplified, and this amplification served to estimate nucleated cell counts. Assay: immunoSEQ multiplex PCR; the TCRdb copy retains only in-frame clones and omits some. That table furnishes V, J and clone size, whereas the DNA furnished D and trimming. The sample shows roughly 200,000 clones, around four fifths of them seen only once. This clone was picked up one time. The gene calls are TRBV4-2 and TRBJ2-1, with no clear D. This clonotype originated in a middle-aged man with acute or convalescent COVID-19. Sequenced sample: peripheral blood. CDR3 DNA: TGTGCCAGCAGCCAAAAACTGCGTGAGCAGTTCTTC. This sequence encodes CASSQKLREQFF.